The 22 T cell receptor beta chains in this list originate from one sample, sequenced in a study of radiotherapy plus CTLA-4 blockade in lung cancer. Method: immunoSEQ multiplex PCR; TCRdb's copy keeps in-frame clones and lacks some. The data hold about 87,000 clones, with approximately 86% observed a single time. Specimen: peripheral blood, collected from a patient treated with radiotherapy plus ipilimumab. These receptors were collected from a human donor with non-small cell lung cancer that progressed on radiotherapy plus ipilimumab.

The chain is built from TRBV30 and TRBJ1-1; possibly TRBD1 for D (6 bases). The CDR3 spans 14 residues. Germline-derived CDR1 and CDR2 are GTSNPN and SVGIG (reference sequence). Trimming removed 8 bases from V and 2 bases from J, with 18 bases in between. The CDR3 spells CALGTFGGNTEAFF. The CDR3 DNA reads TGTGCCCTGGGGACATTTGGGGGTAACACTGAAGCTTTCTTT.

The gene calls are TRBV6-1 and TRBJ2-1; 7 positions agree with TRBD2. V gave up 1 base and J gave up 5 bases; unmatched junction bases: 8. The CDR3 consists of 16 residues. Germline V gene sequence: CDR1 MNHNS, CDR2 SASEGT. The CDR3 nucleotides read TGTGCCAGCAGTGAAGGCTGGGGAGGGATGAACAATGAGCAGTTCTTC. This sequence encodes CASSEGWGGMNNEQFF.

The rearrangement uses TRBV10-3 and TRBJ1-5, with D possibly TRBD1 on 5 matching bases. Germline CDR1 and CDR2: ENHRY and SYGVKD. This CDR3 has 13 amino acids. Between the trimmed V and J ends, which lost 3 bases and 7 bases, there was a span of 10 bases. CDR3: CAISDGRAQPQHF. The CDR3 nucleotides are TGTGCCATCAGTGATGGCAGGGCCCAGCCCCAGCATTTT.

The CDR3: CASSLVKGSSYEQYF. The CDR3 nucleotides read TGCGCCAGCAGCTTGGTTAAGGGCAGCTCCTACGAGCAGTACTTC. The chain joins TRBV5-1 to TRBJ2-7; D is ambiguous. The CDR3 totals 15 residues. The V gene lost 0 bases and the J gene lost 0 bases, with 10 bases spanning the gap. The germline gives CDR1 SGHRS, CDR2 YFSETQ.

The gene calls are TRBV19 and TRBJ2-7, with 13 bases fitting TRBD2. The V gene's germline CDR1 is LNHDA and CDR2 SQIVND (reference sequence). This CDR3 contains 15 residues. J was trimmed by 5 bases and V by 8 bases; bases with no gene match: 9. This CDR3 is CASGFGLAGVDEQYF. In DNA form, the CDR3 reads TGTGCCAGTGGTTTCGGACTAGCGGGAGTTGACGAGCAGTACTTC. Filled out from reference TRBV19 and TRBJ2-7, the complete variable domain reads DGGITQSPKYLFRKEGQNVTLSCEQNLNHDAMYWYRQDPGQGLRLIYYSQIVNDFQKGDIAEGYSVSREKKESFPLTVTSAQKNPTAFYLCASGFGLAGVDEQYFGPGTRLTVT.

This chain links TRBV28 with TRBJ1-1, with 7 bases aligning to TRBD1. Trimming took 4 bases from V and 3 from J; bases not matched to a gene: 11. This CDR3 is 16 amino acids long. In germline, CDR1 is MDHEN, CDR2 SYDVKM. CDR3 nucleotides: TGTGCCAGCAGTTCCCGGGGAATTGGACAGGACACTGAAGCTTTCTTT. Translation: CASSSRGIGQDTEAFF.

V usage is TRBV10-3 and J usage is TRBJ1-1; D is undetermined. The CDR3 has 15 residues. Trimming removed 6 bases from V and 1 base from J, with 15 bases in between. CDR1 is ENHRY and CDR2 is SYGVKD in the germline V gene. In DNA, the CDR3 is TGTGCCATCAGGTCGTCGGACCTAGGGAACACTGAAGCTTTCTTT. Encoded protein: CAIRSSDLGNTEAFF.

V usage is TRBV7-2 and J usage is TRBJ1-5; tentative D call: TRBD1 (5 bases). Trimming left V 1 base short and J 3 bases short, with 10 bases between. The CDR3 runs 15 residues. The germline gives CDR1 SGHTA, CDR2 FQGNSA. The DNA of the CDR3 is TGTGCCAGCAGCTTAGGGGGACCTTTCAATCAGCCCCAGCATTTT. It codes for CASSLGGPFNQPQHF.

The chain links TRBV19 to TRBJ1-2, with D uncertain. CDR1 is LNHDA, CDR2 SQIVND, per germline (reference sequence). The ends were cut back, 3 bases at V and 8 bases at J, with 16 bases in the middle. This CDR3 is built from 14 residues. The chain's CDR3 is CASSMGPQVRGYTF. CDR3 nucleotide sequence: TGTGCCAGTAGTATGGGTCCGCAGGTACGAGGCTACACCTTC.

The CDR3 region is CASSLEGQGHLYGYTF. The DNA of the CDR3 is TGTGCCAGCAGCTTAGAAGGGCAGGGACATCTCTATGGCTACACCTTC. The chain recombines TRBV7-2 with TRBJ1-2; TRBD1 is a possible D gene (6 bases). The V end lost 1 base, the J end lost 4 bases, and 16 bases lay between the germline ends. Germline V gene data show CDR1 as SGHTA and CDR2 as FQGNSA. There are 16 residues in the CDR3.

The rearrangement uses TRBV11-2 and TRBJ1-1; TRBD1 matches at 7 bases. V lost 5 bases to trimming and J lost 6 bases; unmatched junction nucleotides: 15. The germline gives CDR1 SGHAT, CDR2 FQNNGV. The length of the CDR3 is 16 residues. The CDR3 reads CASSLTTGKTVAEAFF. The DNA of the CDR3 is TGTGCCAGCAGCCTTACGACAGGGAAGACCGTCGCTGAAGCTTTCTTT.

This clone has only one observation. V usage is TRBV2 and J usage is TRBJ1-1; D possibly corresponds to TRBD1 (5 bases). Deletions cut 5 bases from V and 0 bases from J, with 10 bases between. CDR1 is SNHLY, CDR2 FYNNEI, per germline. There are 14 residues in the CDR3. CDR3 coding DNA: TGTGCCAGCAGTTGGGGACGCATGAACACTGAAGCTTTCTTT. This gives the protein CASSWGRMNTEAFF.

The CDR3: CASSFGPSNQPQHF. In nucleotides, the CDR3 is TGTGCCAGCAGCTTCGGACCGAGCAATCAGCCCCAGCATTTT. This chain links TRBV7-2 with TRBJ1-5; no clear D. Germline CDR1 reads SGHTA; CDR2 reads FQGNSA. This CDR3 contains 14 residues. The ends were cut back, 3 bases at V and 1 base at J, with 7 bases in the middle.

This chain links TRBV19 with TRBJ1-5; possible D gene TRBD1, 6 bases. V gave up 6 bases and J gave up 0 bases, with 18 bases separating them. Germline CDR1 LNHDA, CDR2 SQIVND (reference sequence). The CDR3 is 17 amino acids. The CDR3 loop is CASRAVTGIYSNQPQHF. CDR3 coding DNA: TGTGCCAGTAGGGCCGTTACAGGGATTTATAGCAATCAGCCCCAGCATTTT. Together with reference TRBV19 and TRBJ1-5, the CDR3 gives the full variable domain: DGGITQSPKYLFRKEGQNVTLSCEQNLNHDAMYWYRQDPGQGLRLIYYSQIVNDFQKGDIAEGYSVSREKKESFPLTVTSAQKNPTAFYLCASRAVTGIYSNQPQHFGDGTRLSIL.

V and J are TRBV7-2 and TRBJ2-5; no clear D. The CDR3 length is 14 residues. V gave up 3 bases and J gave up 1 base, with 9 bases separating them. Per germline, CDR1 SGHTA and CDR2 FQGNSA. In DNA, the CDR3 is TGTGCCAGCAGCTTCGCATGGGGCCAAGAGACCCAGTACTTC. The encoded protein is CASSFAWGQETQYF.

The chain joins TRBV19 to TRBJ1-2; D is unresolved. Trimming shortened V by 5 bases and J by 8 bases, and 12 bases separated the two germline ends. The CDR3 totals 12 residues. CDR1 and CDR2 (germline): LNHDA, SQIVND (reference sequence). The CDR3 DNA reads TGTGCCAGTAGTCCACGGAACGGCGGCTACACCTTC. This translates into CASSPRNGGYTF. The full variable domain, with the rest looked up from reference TRBV19 and TRBJ1-2, is DGGITQSPKYLFRKEGQNVTLSCEQNLNHDAMYWYRQDPGQGLRLIYYSQIVNDFQKGDIAEGYSVSREKKESFPLTVTSAQKNPTAFYLCASSPRNGGYTFGSGTRLTVV.

By proportion, this clone is medium-sized (0.01 to 0.1%). The V call is TRBV28, the J call TRBJ1-4; D unclear. The germline V and J ends were trimmed by 0 bases and 0 bases, with 8 bases remaining between them. The CDR3 has 16 residues. Germline V lookup: CDR1 MDHEN, CDR2 SYDVKM. The CDR3: CASSLWVAATNEKLFF. CDR3 sequence (DNA): TGTGCCAGCAGTTTATGGGTCGCTGCAACTAATGAAAAACTGTTTTTT.

This clone was detected only once. V is TRBV16 and J is TRBJ2-1, with unresolved D. V was shortened by 0 bases and J by 4 bases, with 7 bases between the two germline ends. The CDR3 extends over 14 amino acids. Germline V gene data show CDR1 as KGHSY and CDR2 as FQNENV. The CDR3 DNA is TGTGCCAGCAGCCAATCGGGCCCGTACAATGAGCAGTTCTTC. Its protein is CASSQSGPYNEQFF.

The chain recombines TRBV28 with TRBJ1-2; 11 nucleotides match TRBD1. The CDR3 covers 15 residues. Germline CDR1 is MDHEN and CDR2 is SYDVKM. The V and J ends lost 10 bases and 7 bases, in that order; junction bases with no gene match: 14. Here the CDR3 reads CATLTGQGAIGGYTF. For the CDR3, the DNA is TGTGCCACGCTAACCGGACAGGGGGCAATCGGTGGCTACACCTTC.

The rearrangement joins TRBV7-9 to TRBJ2-1, with D hard to call. The CDR3 runs 11 residues. Per germline, CDR1 SEHNR and CDR2 FQNEAQ (reference sequence). V was shortened by 2 bases and J by 9 bases, with 5 bases between the two germline ends. CDR3 in amino acids: CASSLRIEQFF. In nucleotides, the CDR3 is TGTGCCAGCAGCTTAAGGATTGAGCAGTTCTTC.

The rearrangement uses TRBV2 and TRBJ2-7, with 7 nucleotides matching TRBD2. Trimming removed 4 bases from V and 0 bases from J; junction bases left unmatched: 18. CDR3 length: 19 amino acids. CDR1 and CDR2 (germline): SNHLY, FYNNEI. The CDR3 coding sequence is TGTGCCAGCAGTGGTCTGGCGGGAGACACGATCACCAGCTCCTACGAGCAGTACTTC. Protein sequence: CASSGLAGDTITSSYEQYF. The variable domain in full, completed from reference TRBV2 and TRBJ2-7, reads EPEVTQTPSHQVTQMGQEVILRCVPISNHLYFYWYRQILGQKVEFLVSFYNNEISEKSEIFDDQFSVERPDGSNFTLKIRSTKLEDSAMYFCASSGLAGDTITSSYEQYFGPGTRLTVT.

The chain joins TRBV5-1 to TRBJ2-1; TRBD2 matches at 7 bases. Looked up from germline, CDR1 is SGHRS and CDR2 is YFSETQ. Trimming at V came to 0 bases and at J to 4 bases, leaving 4 bases not matched to a gene. This CDR3 contains 15 residues. CDR3 nucleotide sequence: TGCGCCAGCAGCTTGGCCAGCGGGGTTTACAATGAGCAGTTCTTC. Translating gives CASSLASGVYNEQFF.